The clone carrying this T cell receptor beta chain was detected once. CDR3 length: 12 amino acids. With 10 bases clipped from V and 0 bases from J, the junction kept 3 bases outside the gene matches. Per germline, CDR1 MNHEY and CDR2 SVGAGI. Original data processing: Amplification with reference gene primers provided the estimates of nucleated cell counts. TCRdb's copy holds only in-frame clones and misses some; the assay was immunoSEQ multiplex PCR. The DNA was the basis for D and trimming; V, J and clone size are from that table. The table includes 290,000 or so clones, roughly 87% detected once. This entry is derived from a study of blood T cell repertoires in COVID-19. About the study: Material from acute and convalescent COVID-19 was sourced from the United States, Italy and Spain. From T cells, B-cell-depleted T cells, or PBMCs came the material, which was cDNA or gDNA.

Material for sequencing was peripheral blood. The chain uses TRBV6-5 and TRBJ2-7; 7 bases map to TRBD1. The TCR comes from a man between 18 and 29 years old with active or convalescent COVID-19. For the CDR3, the DNA is TGTGCCACCTCAGGGGGCTCCTACGAGCAGTACTTC. As protein: CATSGGSYEQYF.